This is a list of T cell receptor beta chains from one sample in a study of cytomegalovirus exposure and HLA in healthy donors. Assay: immunoSEQ multiplex PCR; the TCRdb copy retains only in-frame clones and omits some. The sample contains some 150,000 clones, roughly 84% of which appear only once. Sequenced sample: PBMCs. The receptors stem from a woman aged 18 to 35 in good health and CMV-seronegative. Each CDR3 is given with its conserved first and last residue. The D gene is left open where the match is weak. Expanded clones are given a class, and other clones once, few, many or no size at all.

clone_size,j_call,v_call,d_call,cdr3_length,cdr3_aa
few,TRBJ1-2,TRBV5-1,TRBD1,15,CASSPDRDTNYGYTF
NA,TRBJ2-7,TRBV5-5,NA,12,CASSLVRDEQYF
NA,TRBJ2-2,TRBV11-2,NA,16,CASSLRGQLNTGELFF
NA,TRBJ1-2,TRBV28,TRBD1,15,CASSPGGTGDYGYTF
NA,TRBJ2-7,TRBV11-2,NA,16,CASSLASGNSPYEQYF
NA,TRBJ2-1,TRBV5-1,NA,15,CASSLVAAYYNEQFF
NA,TRBJ2-7,TRBV9,NA,15,CASSRLGERSYEQYF
once,TRBJ1-2,TRBV4-3,NA,15,CASSPQNGGDYGYTF
NA,TRBJ2-2,TRBV10-3,TRBD1,16,CAISESGTGSTGELFF
NA,TRBJ1-5,TRBV10-3,TRBD1,14,CAISEDRAGQPQHF